The T cell receptor (beta chain) described here comes from a study of blood T cell repertoires in COVID-19. Study-wide context: Italy, Spain and the United States were the sources of the convalescent and acute COVID-19 samples. Sources were T cells, B-cell-depleted T cells, or PBMCs; the material itself was cDNA or gDNA.

Original methodology: The assay estimated nucleated cells by amplifying reference gene primers. Generated by immunoSEQ multiplex PCR, the TCRdb table keeps only in-frame clones and is missing some. The DNA gave D and trimming, while V, J and clone size come from that table. The sample carries 200,000 or so clones, around four fifths recorded once. Those enrolled in Seattle joined during active infection and were followed longitudinally afterward. Germline V lookup: CDR1 MNHEY, CDR2 SVGEGT. Losses at the gene ends were 0 bases for V and 7 bases for J; bases not matched to a gene: 8. CDR3 length: 17 residues.

The sample consisted of peripheral blood. The V gene is TRBV6-2 or TRBV6-3, the J gene TRBJ1-6, with 8 bases lining up with TRBD1. The sequence came from a man aged 55-75 years with COVID-19, enrolled during active disease. The CDR3 region has the DNA TGTGCCAGCAGTTACTCTTCTTCAGGGGGCGCGAATTCACCCCTCCACTTT. This codes for CASSYSSSGGANSPLHF.